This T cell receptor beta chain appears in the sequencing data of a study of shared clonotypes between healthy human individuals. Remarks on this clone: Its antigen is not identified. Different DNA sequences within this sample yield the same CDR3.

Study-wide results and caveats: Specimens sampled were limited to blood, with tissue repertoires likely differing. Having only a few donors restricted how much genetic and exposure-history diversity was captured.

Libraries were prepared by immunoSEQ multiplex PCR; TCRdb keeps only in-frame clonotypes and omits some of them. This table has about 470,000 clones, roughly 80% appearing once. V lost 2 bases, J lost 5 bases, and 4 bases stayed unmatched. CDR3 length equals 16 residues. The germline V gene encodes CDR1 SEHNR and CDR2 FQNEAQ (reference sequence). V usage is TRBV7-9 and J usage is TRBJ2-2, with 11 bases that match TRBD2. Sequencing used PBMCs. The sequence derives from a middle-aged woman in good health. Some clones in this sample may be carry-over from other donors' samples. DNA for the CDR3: TGTGCCAGCAGCTTATTACTAGCGGGAGATACCGGGGAGCTGTTTTTT. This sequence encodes CASSLLLAGDTGELFF.